A few counts support the clone carrying this TCR beta chain. Its antigen is unidentified. TCRdb analysed the reads with MiXCR anew, one entry per CDR3 protein. The top ten clones hold about 23% of a sample with 180,000 or so distinct CDR3 sequences, roughly 15% of them seen once. This sample was included in a study of T cell repertoires in cytomegalovirus infection. Study at large: Both a matching HLA type and CMV infection were indicated by public TCR beta signatures.

Study-wide results and limits: What dominated the ex vivo response were HLA-C-restricted CMV-specific TCR beta clonotypes.

This CDR3 has 14 amino acids. Trimming took off 7 bases at V and 6 bases at J, with 17 bases between the two ends. CDR1 is SGHVS and CDR2 is FNYEAQ in the germline V gene. V usage is TRBV7-6 and J usage is TRBJ2-3, with unresolved D. Input material: CD8+ T cells from PBMCs. This sequence was found in a human donor in good health (CMV status not recorded). Some clones in this sample may be carry-over from other donors' samples. As DNA, the CDR3 is TGTGCCAGCATCCCATTTAGAGCTGGGGATACGCAGTATTTT. Its protein product is CASIPFRAGDTQYF.